This note documents a single TCR beta chain sequence. This specimen belongs to a study of CD8 T cells in Susac syndrome. The J segment lost 3 bases and the V segment lost 1 base, leaving 2 bases of the junction unmatched. CDR3 length equals 14 residues. Germline lookup yields CDR1 LGHNA and CDR2 YNFKEQ. As controls, healthy donors matched for age and sex were used. TEMRA cells were FACS-enriched, with CD8+ and CD4+ T cells isolated negatively. A quantity of about 0.45 to 1 ug RNA underwent reverse transcription using random hexamers. Amplification of TCR beta CDR3 used immunoSEQ multiplex PCR across 54 Vbeta and 13 Jbeta. One entry per CDR3 protein, called by TCRdb with MiXCR from the immunoSEQ multiplex PCR reads. This sample yields fewer than 200,000 distinct CDR3 sequences, of which about 95% are seen a single time; about 0.1% belongs to the top ten.

The chain has TRBV4-2 and TRBJ2-5, with 7 bases fitting TRBD1. The sample taken for sequencing was CD4+ T cells from PBMCs. This clonotype originated in a human donor in good health. As DNA, the CDR3 is TGTGCCAGCAGCCAAGGACAGGGAAAAGAGACCCAGTACTTC. This translates into CASSQGQGKETQYF.